These 27 T cell receptor beta chains came from one sample sequenced in a study of beta chain features in type 1 diabetes. Study findings and constraints: For Type 1 diabetes patients, all four CD4+ subsets carried TCRB CDR3s that were moderately but significantly shorter.

These receptors lack a known antigen. Isolated RNA was reverse transcribed in full, so expressed TCRB transcripts were sequenced. Profiling relied on immunoSEQ multiplex PCR, and the TCRdb table lists in-frame clones only, not all of them. The sample lists 310,000 or so clones, 7% to 10% occurring once. Input material: central memory CD4+ T cells from blood. The receptors were gathered from a man aged 25-45 years with type 1 diabetes.

The CDR3 here is CASSARLVTSYNEQFF. The CDR3 DNA follows: TGCGCCAGCAGCGCCAGACTCGTCACCTCCTACAATGAGCAGTTCTTC. V usage is TRBV5-1 and J usage is TRBJ2-1; D is undetermined. The V gene's germline CDR1 is SGHRS and CDR2 YFSETQ. V lost 4 bases to trimming and J lost 0 bases, with 14 bases between them. The CDR3 is 16 residues long. Full variable domain (outside the CDR3, taken from reference TRBV5-1 and TRBJ2-1): KAGVTQTPRYLIKTRGQQVTLSCSPISGHRSVSWYQQTPGQGLQFLFEYFSETQRNKGNFPGRFSGRQFSNSRSEMNVSTLELGDSALYLCASSARLVTSYNEQFFGPGTRLTVL.

This clone was counted only a few times. V and J are TRBV12-5 and TRBJ2-1; 10 bases fit TRBD1. The V gene end was trimmed by 6 bases and the J gene end by 9 bases; junction bases not matched to a gene: 2. There are 12 residues in the CDR3. From germline, CDR1 is LGHNT and CDR2 FRNRAP. The CDR3: CASGRTGGEQFF. The CDR3 coding sequence is TGTGCTAGTGGCCGGACAGGGGGTGAGCAGTTCTTC.

A few counts support this clone. This sequence joins TRBV4-3 and TRBJ2-1; D gene unclear. Germline V gene data show CDR1 as LGHNA and CDR2 as YSLEER. CDR3 length equals 13 residues. V was cut by 4 bases and J by 5 bases, with 9 bases left in between. The CDR3 region is CASSLSGNNEQFF. For the CDR3, the DNA is TGCGCCAGCAGCCTTTCCGGAAACAATGAGCAGTTCTTC.

The chain uses TRBV6-5 and TRBJ2-7; TRBD1 aligns across 8 bases. The CDR3 length is 15 residues. The germline V gene has CDR1 MNHEY and CDR2 SVGAGI. Losses at the gene ends were 4 bases for V and 4 bases for J; bases not matched to a gene: 9. CDR3 protein: CASSFRTGSLYEQYF. The CDR3 DNA sequence: TGTGCCAGCAGTTTCCGGACAGGGTCGCTTTACGAGCAGTACTTC.

As concerns this clone: In the same sample, other DNA sequences code for this CDR3. V and J are TRBV29-1 and TRBJ2-5, with 10 positions matching TRBD1. The DNA end is more similar to TRBJ2-7, so the J call may be wrong. The germline V gene encodes CDR1 SQVTM and CDR2 ANQGSEA. The CDR3 contains 13 residues. CDR3 region: CSVAGTGDYEQYF. The CDR3 DNA reads as TGCAGCGTTGCTGGGACAGGGGATTACGAGCAGTACTTC.

This clone was seen a handful of times. The chain links TRBV7-9 to TRBJ2-2; D is perhaps TRBD2 (6 bases). Germline V lookup: CDR1 SEHNR, CDR2 FQNEAQ (reference sequence). V was clipped by 5 bases and J by 5 bases, with 12 bases between them. The CDR3 length is 14 residues. The CDR3 sequence: CASSRRLVTGELFF. For the CDR3, the DNA is TGTGCCAGCAGCCGACGACTAGTAACCGGGGAGCTGTTTTTT.

The chain has TRBV28 and TRBJ2-7; D uncertain. Trimming pared 5 bases from V and 7 bases from J, leaving 12 bases between. Germline-derived CDR1 and CDR2 are MDHEN and SYDVKM. The CDR3 is 12 amino acids. As DNA, the CDR3 is TGTGCCAGCAGTGTCACCCAGAGGGAGCAGTACTTC. It is translated as CASSVTQREQYF.

This clone was recorded at least ten times. J is TRBJ2-7 and V is TRBV6-6; the D call may be TRBD1 or TRBD2 (6 bases each). V was clipped by 6 bases and J by 7 bases, with 19 bases between them. CDR1 is MNHNY, CDR2 SVGAGI, per germline (reference sequence). The CDR3 loop spans 14 amino acids. Here the CDR3 DNA reads TGTGCCAGCAGCTCTGGACAGTCCGCGGGGGAGCAGTACTTC. This encodes CASSSGQSAGEQYF.

About this clone: Distinct nucleotide sequences in the sample also encode this CDR3. This rearrangement joins TRBV10-3 to TRBJ2-1; D is perhaps TRBD2 (6 bases). CDR3 length: 13 amino acids. From germline, CDR1 is ENHRY and CDR2 SYGVKD. Trimming removed 6 bases from V and 5 bases from J, with 11 bases in between. The DNA for the CDR3 is TGTGCCATCAGCGCTGGAGGGAACAATGAGCAGTTCTTC. It codes for CAISAGGNNEQFF.

The table lists this clone with a few counts. The V call is TRBV5-1, the J call TRBJ2-7, with 7 bases lining up with TRBD1. The CDR3 is 14 amino acids. Germline assignment: CDR1 SGHRS and CDR2 YFSETQ. V shed 5 bases and J 2 bases; nucleotides not matched to a gene: 7. The CDR3 reads CASRVLTGPYEQYF. The CDR3 DNA reads as TGCGCCAGCAGAGTTTTGACAGGGCCCTACGAGCAGTACTTC. The full variable domain, rest sourced from reference TRBV5-1 and TRBJ2-7, is KAGVTQTPRYLIKTRGQQVTLSCSPISGHRSVSWYQQTPGQGLQFLFEYFSETQRNKGNFPGRFSGRQFSNSRSEMNVSTLELGDSALYLCASRVLTGPYEQYFGPGTRLTVT.

The chain has TRBV11-2 and TRBJ1-1, with D unresolved. CDR1 is SGHAT, CDR2 FQNNGV, per germline. The CDR3 has 12 residues. V lost 0 bases to trimming and J lost 13 bases, with 12 bases between them. The CDR3 nucleotides read TGTGCCAGCAGCTTAGACTATGGGTGGCTTTTCTTT. Its translation: CASSLDYGWLFF.

This clone appeared a few times. The sample holds other DNA sequences that translate to the same CDR3. The chain couples TRBV29-1 to TRBJ2-1; 10 bases agree with TRBD1. The CDR3 length is 14 residues. The ends lost 5 bases at V and 4 bases at J; junction bases unmatched: 5. CDR1 is SQVTM, CDR2 ANQGSEA, per germline. CDR3 in amino acids: CSVPGQGRYNEQFF. As DNA, the CDR3 is TGCAGCGTTCCGGGACAGGGGCGTTACAATGAGCAGTTCTTC.

V gene TRBV4-3 combines with J gene TRBJ2-6, with D possibly matching TRBD1 (5 bases). Germline CDR1 LGHNA, CDR2 YSLEER. The CDR3 is 16 amino acids. Trimming left V 1 base short and J 3 bases short, with 10 bases between. The CDR3 nucleotides read TGCGCCAGCAGCCAAGCCAGGGTCGGTGGGGCCAACGTCCTGACTTTC. It yields the protein CASSQARVGGANVLTF.

V gene TRBV11-2 combines with J gene TRBJ2-2, with no clear D. This CDR3 comprises 14 residues. Germline CDR1 and CDR2: SGHAT and FQNNGV. Trimming pared 0 bases from V and 7 bases from J, leaving 9 bases between. Written as DNA, the CDR3 is TGTGCCAGCAGCTTAGATCTTACCTTCGGGGAGCTGTTTTTT. Amino acid sequence: CASSLDLTFGELFF.

Details on this clone: A read error is possible here, since a much larger clone lies one base away. At the DNA level, this CDR3 is encoded by other sequences in the same sample as well. The chain employs TRBV5-4 and TRBJ2-1, with a tentative D call TRBD2 (7 bases). In germline, CDR1 is SGHNT, CDR2 YYREEE (reference sequence). V lost 3 bases and J lost 7, with 20 bases in between. The CDR3 extends over 16 amino acids. The CDR3 sequence is CASSSGGGAGRNEQFF. The CDR3 DNA reads as TGTGCCAGCAGCTCAGGAGGGGGGGCAGGGAGGAATGAGCAGTTCTTC.

Many counts were recorded for this clone. V is TRBV27 and J is TRBJ1-2, with D perhaps matching TRBD1 (6 bases). V was shortened by 3 bases and J by 5 bases, with 16 bases between the two germline ends. Per the germline V gene, CDR1 is MNHEY and CDR2 is SMNVEV (reference sequence). The CDR3 is made up of 15 amino acids. CDR3 sequence: CASSLTGAGVYGYTF. The CDR3 region has the DNA TGTGCCAGCAGTTTGACGGGGGCTGGGGTTTATGGCTACACCTTC.

This clone was detected a few times. This sequence joins TRBV7-8 and TRBJ1-2; a weak D match, TRBD1 (5 bases). V gave up 1 base and J gave up 4 bases, with 16 bases separating them. The CDR3 loop spans 16 amino acids. Germline V CDR1 and CDR2: SGHVS, FQNEAQ. In DNA form, the CDR3 reads TGTGCCAGCAGCTTAGGAGGACCTAGGGGTAGCTATGGCTACACCTTC. Protein: CASSLGGPRGSYGYTF.

V gene TRBV29-1 combines with J gene TRBJ2-3; 7 nucleotides line up with TRBD1. V trimming: 3 bases; J trimming: 6 bases; junction bases outside the gene matches: 6. Germline V gives CDR1 SQVTM, CDR2 ANQGSEA. The CDR3 loop spans 13 amino acids. The CDR3 DNA reads as TGCAGCGTTGAGACAGGGAGAGAGGATACGCAGTATTTT. This encodes CSVETGREDTQYF.

The rearrangement links TRBV30 to TRBJ1-2, with no clear D. Germline V gene sequence: CDR1 GTSNPN, CDR2 SVGIG (reference sequence). The CDR3 has 12 residues. The V end lost 0 bases, the J end lost 8 bases, and 10 bases lay between the germline ends. The CDR3 DNA reads as TGTGCCTGGAGTGTAGGAGGGAAGGGCTACACCTTC. Its protein is CAWSVGGKGYTF.

This clone was counted only a few times. The chain couples TRBV30 to TRBJ2-7; TRBD1 matches at 11 bases. In germline, CDR1 is GTSNPN, CDR2 SVGIG (reference sequence). Trimming cost V 7 bases and J 4 bases; bases outside gene matches: 6. The CDR3 is 13 amino acids. The DNA of the CDR3 is TGTGCCTCGCTAGGACAGGGGGCGTACGAGCAGTACTTC. This sequence encodes CASLGQGAYEQYF.

This clone appeared a few times. J is TRBJ2-3 and V is TRBV10-3; TRBD2 is a possible D gene (6 bases). The germline V and J ends were trimmed by 2 bases and 3 bases, with 18 bases remaining between them. Germline CDR1 ENHRY, CDR2 SYGVKD. This CDR3 region has 17 residues. The CDR3 DNA is TGTGCCATCAGTGAGGCAGCGGCCGGCGCGGGGACAGATACGCAGTATTTT. Amino acid sequence: CAISEAAAGAGTDTQYF.

The chain has TRBV4-3 and TRBJ1-4; maybe TRBD1 (6 bases). This CDR3 is built from 16 residues. The germline V and J ends were trimmed by 0 bases and 4 bases, with 12 bases remaining between them. The germline V gene has CDR1 LGHNA and CDR2 YSLEER. The CDR3 bases are TGCGCCAGCAGCCAAGATGAGACAGGTTTTAATGAAAAACTGTTTTTT. Its translation is CASSQDETGFNEKLFF.

Many counts were recorded for this clone. V usage is TRBV23-1 and J usage is TRBJ2-7; no clear D. TRBV23-1 is annotated as an ORF whose role is uncertain. The V end lost 2 bases, the J end lost 0 bases, and 26 bases lay between the germline ends. The CDR3 is 20 residues long. CDR3 nucleotide sequence: TGCGCCAGCAGTCAAAAGGGATTGGTACGGTACGGACGAAGCTCCTACGAGCAGTACTTC. Its translation is CASSQKGLVRYGRSSYEQYF.

The chain links TRBV5-6 to TRBJ1-2; D call uncertain. There are 14 residues in the CDR3. Germline-derived CDR1 and CDR2 are SGHDT and YYEEEE. Trimming took 6 bases from V and 0 from J, leaving 12 bases between them. CDR3 amino acids: CASILAHSNYGYTF. The CDR3 DNA sequence: TGTGCCAGCATCTTAGCCCACTCTAACTATGGCTACACCTTC.

This clone was seen repeatedly, ten times or more. This rearrangement joins TRBV5-1 to TRBJ2-5, with TRBD1 matching over 10 bases. CDR3 size: 15 residues. Germline CDR1 is SGHRS and CDR2 is YFSETQ. J lost 5 bases, V lost 3 bases, and 7 bases had no gene match. CDR3: CASSSRDRGSETQYF. The DNA for the CDR3 is TGCGCCAGCAGCTCCCGGGACAGGGGATCTGAGACCCAGTACTTC.

This clone appeared a few times. The gene calls are TRBV6-6 and TRBJ2-5; 7 nucleotides match TRBD1. The CDR3 covers 15 residues. Germline CDR1 is MNHNY and CDR2 is SVGAGI (reference sequence). With 6 bases clipped from V and 0 bases from J, the junction kept 7 bases outside the gene matches. As DNA, the CDR3 is TGTGCCAGCAGACCAGGGGGAACGTACCAAGAGACCCAGTACTTC. Residues: CASRPGGTYQETQYF.

This clone was picked up a small number of times. The rearrangement links TRBV15 to TRBJ2-5; possible D gene TRBD2, 6 bases. The germline CDR1 and CDR2 sequences are LNHNV and YYDKDF (reference sequence). V was cut by 0 bases and J by 1 base, with 9 bases left in between. The CDR3 has 15 amino acids. CDR3 nucleotides: TGTGCCACCAGCAGAGAGAGTAGCGGCCAAGAGACCCAGTACTTC. It yields the protein CATSRESSGQETQYF.